Presented here are 5 T cell receptor beta chains from one specimen sequenced in a study of OX40 agonist ivuxolimab in advanced cancers. Only in-frame clones appear in the TCRdb table, and some are missing; sequencing was by immunoSEQ multiplex PCR. Of tens of thousands of clones listed, around 90% are singletons. The sequencing used CD4+ or CD8+ T cells sorted from blood, collected in a trial of the OX40 agonist ivuxolimab. The receptor set was obtained from an adult with an advanced solid tumor such as melanoma, head and neck, liver or kidney cancer.

The rearrangement links TRBV6-5 to TRBJ1-1; D ambiguous. The CDR3 contains 13 residues. CDR1 is MNHEY, CDR2 SVGAGI, per germline. V shed 7 bases and J shed 1 base, with 10 bases lying between them. CDR3 residues: CASKKQRNTEAFF. As DNA, the CDR3 is TGTGCCAGCAAAAAACAGAGGAACACTGAAGCTTTCTTT.

This rearrangement joins TRBV4-1 to TRBJ2-5; the D call may be TRBD1 or TRBD2 (5 bases each). CDR3 length: 15 amino acids. Germline CDR1 reads MGHRA; CDR2 reads YSYEKL. V dropped 2 bases and J dropped 2 bases, with 12 bases sitting between them. The CDR3 spells CASSQPGRIQETQYF. The CDR3 coding sequence is TGCGCCAGCAGCCAACCGGGACGGATACAAGAGACCCAGTACTTC.

The V gene is TRBV6-6, the J gene TRBJ1-6; D might be TRBD1 (5 bases). V was cut by 0 bases and J by 5 bases, with 8 bases left in between. CDR3 length: 15 residues. Germline V gene lookup returns CDR1 MNHNY and CDR2 SVGAGI (reference sequence). CDR3 in DNA: TGTGCCAGCAGTTACTCCGCAGGGAATAATTCACCCCTCCACTTT. Translating gives CASSYSAGNNSPLHF.

This clone was counted once. The J gene is TRBJ1-1, the V gene TRBV19; the D is unclear. This CDR3 is built from 14 residues. Germline V lookup: CDR1 LNHDA, CDR2 SQIVND (reference sequence). V lost 6 bases and J lost 5, with 16 bases in between. The CDR3: CASSPGWVRTEAFF. The CDR3 DNA reads as TGTGCCAGTAGCCCCGGGTGGGTTAGGACTGAAGCTTTCTTT.

The V call is TRBV19, the J call TRBJ1-5; D may be TRBD1 (5 bases). The CDR3 is 12 amino acids. Trimming took 5 bases from V and 5 from J, leaving 7 bases between them. The germline CDR1 and CDR2 sequences are LNHDA and SQIVND (reference sequence). The CDR3 nucleotides are TGTGCCAGTAGTTGGGGCGATCAGCCCCAGCATTTT. Residues: CASSWGDQPQHF.